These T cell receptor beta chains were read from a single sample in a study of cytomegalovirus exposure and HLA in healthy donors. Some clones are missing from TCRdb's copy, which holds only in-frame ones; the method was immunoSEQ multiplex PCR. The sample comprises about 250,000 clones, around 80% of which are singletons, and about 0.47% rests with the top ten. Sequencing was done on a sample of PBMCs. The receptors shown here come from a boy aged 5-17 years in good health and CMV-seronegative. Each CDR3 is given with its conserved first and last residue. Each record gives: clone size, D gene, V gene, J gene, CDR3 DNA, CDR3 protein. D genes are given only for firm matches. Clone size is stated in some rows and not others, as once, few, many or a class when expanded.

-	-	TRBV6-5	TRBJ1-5	TGTGCCAGCAGGGGAAGGGGTAATCAGCCCCAGCATTTT	CASRGRGNQPQHF
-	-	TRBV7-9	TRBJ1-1	TGTGCCAGCAGCCCTGGCCGGGTGCTTGAAGCTTTCTTT	CASSPGRVLEAFF
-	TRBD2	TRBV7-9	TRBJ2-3	TGTGCCAGCAGCCCAAAGGGAGGGGATACGCAGTATTTT	CASSPKGGDTQYF
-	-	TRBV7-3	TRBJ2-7	TGTGCCAGCAGCTTAATAGGAGGTCAGAATCCTGGCGAGCAGTACTTC	CASSLIGGQNPGEQYF
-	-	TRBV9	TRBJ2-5	TGTGCCAGCAGCCCAATATACGGAGTCCAAGAGACCCAGTACTTC	CASSPIYGVQETQYF
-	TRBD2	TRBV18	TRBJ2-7	TGTGCCAGCTCCCCTTCGGGGCGGGGGGGCGTCTACGAGCAGTACTTC	CASSPSGRGGVYEQYF
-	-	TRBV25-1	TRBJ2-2	TGTGCCAGCAGTGTAGAGGCAACCGGGGAGCTGTTTTTT	CASSVEATGELFF
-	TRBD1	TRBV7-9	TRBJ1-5	TGTTCCAGCAGCCGGAAACGACAGGGACCCAATCAGCCCCAGCATTTT	CSSSRKRQGPNQPQHF
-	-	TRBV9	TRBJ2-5	TGTGCCAGCAGCGTAGATCAAGGGGGTGTCCTGGGGGAAGAGACCCAGTACTTC	CASSVDQGGVLGEETQYF
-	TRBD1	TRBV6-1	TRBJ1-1	TGTGCCAGCCAGATTGACAGGGAGAATGAAGCTTTCTTT	CASQIDRENEAFF
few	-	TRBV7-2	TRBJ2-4	TGTGCCAGCAGCTTATTAGGGGCAAGAGGAGACATTCAGTACTTC	CASSLLGARGDIQYF
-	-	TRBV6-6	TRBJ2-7	TGTGCCAGCAGTGGGGACTCTCGCCCCGCTTACGAGCAGTACTTC	CASSGDSRPAYEQYF
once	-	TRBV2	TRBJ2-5	TGTGCCAGCAGCACCCGGCGGGAGACCCAGTACTTC	CASSTRRETQYF
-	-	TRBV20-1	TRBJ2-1	TGCAGTGCACAAAGTGGCAATGAGCAGTTCTTC	CSAQSGNEQFF
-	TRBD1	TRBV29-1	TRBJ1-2	TGCAGCGTTGATGACAGGGGGCTTTATGGCTACACCTTC	CSVDDRGLYGYTF
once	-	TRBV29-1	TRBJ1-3	TGCAGCGCGACTGTAAGCTCTGGAAACACCATATATTTT	CSATVSSGNTIYF
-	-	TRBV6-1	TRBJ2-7	TGTGCCAGCACCGACAGGTTCTACGAGCAGTACTTC	CASTDRFYEQYF